This entry lists 30 T cell receptor beta chains sequenced from one sample in a study of shared clonotypes between healthy human individuals. CD8 cells regarded as naive lacked CD45RO, were positively chosen for CCR7, and omitted terminally differentiated effector memory CD45RA+ cells. Libraries were prepared by immunoSEQ multiplex PCR; TCRdb keeps only in-frame clonotypes and omits some of them. The profile shows 800,000 to 950,000 clones, roughly 96% of them singletons. Sequenced material: naive CD8+ T cells sorted from blood. These receptors all come from a man aged 25-45 years in good health.

The J gene is TRBJ2-1, the V gene TRBV10-2, with 8 bases lining up with TRBD2. The CDR3 has 16 residues. J gave up 6 bases and V 4 bases, and 11 bases lay outside the gene matches. Germline CDR1 WSHSY, CDR2 SAAADI. The DNA of the CDR3 is TGCGCCAGCAGTGGCCTTAGGGAACTAGCGGTCAATGAGCAGTTCTTC. Protein sequence: CASSGLRELAVNEQFF.

The rearrangement links TRBV7-9 to TRBJ2-1, with TRBD2 matching 8 bases. CDR1 and CDR2 from the germline V gene are SEHNR and FQNEAQ (reference sequence). The CDR3 covers 13 residues. The trim removed 5 bases at V and 9 bases at J, leaving 6 bases unmatched. This CDR3 reads CASSEGLALEQFF. Here the CDR3 DNA reads TGTGCCAGCAGCGAAGGACTAGCCCTTGAGCAGTTCTTC.

The rearrangement joins TRBV28 to TRBJ2-7; D call uncertain. V gave up 6 bases and J gave up 5 bases, with 14 bases separating them. The germline gives CDR1 MDHEN, CDR2 SYDVKM. This CDR3 has 13 amino acids. For the CDR3, the DNA is TGTGCCAGCAGCCCCGCTACGTGGGACGAGCAGTACTTC. Translation gives CASSPATWDEQYF.

The chain links TRBV29-1 to TRBJ2-1; no reliable D call. The V and J ends lost 2 bases and 3 bases respectively, with 8 bases between them. CDR3 size: 13 residues. Germline V gene data show CDR1 as SQVTM and CDR2 as ANQGSEA. The CDR3 region has the DNA TGCAGCGTTGAACCTATGGACTACAATGAGCAGTTCTTC. The encoded protein is CSVEPMDYNEQFF.

This clone appeared a single time. The CDR3 region has the DNA TGCAGCGTTGGGTTAGCGACCCCCGGTCGGTCCTACGAGCAGTACTTC. Protein product: CSVGLATPGRSYEQYF. The chain links TRBV29-1 to TRBJ2-7, with D possibly TRBD2 on 5 matching bases. This CDR3 comprises 16 residues. CDR1 is SQVTM, CDR2 ANQGSEA, per germline. The V gene lost 4 bases and the J gene lost 1 base, with 20 bases spanning the gap.

This chain uses TRBV2 with TRBJ1-5; no clear D gene. CDR1 is SNHLY, CDR2 FYNNEI, per germline. V was trimmed by 8 bases and J by 4 bases, leaving 6 bases between them. The CDR3 covers 11 residues. For the CDR3, the DNA is TGTGCCAGCGGAATAAATCAGCCCCAGCATTTT. Translated: CASGINQPQHF.

The chain carries TRBV7-9 and TRBJ2-1; TRBD2 might be the D (5 bases). The germline V gene has CDR1 SEHNR and CDR2 FQNEAQ (reference sequence). This CDR3 contains 15 residues. V dropped 6 bases and J dropped 2 bases, with 14 bases sitting between them. CDR3 sequence: CASRPVERTYNEQFF. The CDR3 nucleotides read TGTGCCAGCAGGCCAGTGGAGCGGACCTACAATGAGCAGTTCTTC.

This chain connects TRBV25-1 to TRBJ1-2; D is possibly TRBD1 (6 bases). Trimming cost V 7 bases and J 6 bases, with 15 bases left between them. The CDR3 sequence is 13 residues long. Germline assignment: CDR1 MGHDK and CDR2 SYGVNS. CDR3 nucleotides: TGTGCCAGCACCATAGGGGGGGCGGATGGCTACACCTTC. This encodes CASTIGGADGYTF.

The CDR3 coding sequence is TGTGCCAGCAGTCAGTGCGAGCAGTACTTC. As protein: CASSQCEQYF. The chain is built from TRBV27 and TRBJ2-7; no clear D. CDR3 length: 10 residues. From germline, CDR1 is MNHEY and CDR2 SMNVEV (reference sequence). Trimming took 5 bases from V and 6 from J, leaving 5 bases between them.

The chain employs TRBV5-5 and TRBJ2-7; no clear D. Germline-derived CDR1 and CDR2 are SGHKS and YYEKEE (reference sequence). The CDR3 runs 11 residues. V was pared by 4 bases and J by 4 bases, with 6 bases between. CDR3 nucleotide sequence: TGTGCCAGCAGCCTAATGTACGAGCAGTACTTC. Residues: CASSLMYEQYF.

The rearrangement uses TRBV30 and TRBJ1-4, with 9 bases fitting TRBD1. This CDR3 spans 14 amino acids. CDR1 and CDR2 from the germline V gene are GTSNPN and SVGIG (reference sequence). After removal of 5 bases from V and 5 bases from J, the junction contained 6 bases not matched to a gene. The CDR3 loop is CAWEPGTGNEKLFF. Here the CDR3 DNA reads TGTGCCTGGGAACCAGGGACAGGGAATGAAAAACTGTTTTTT.

The chain joins TRBV25-1 to TRBJ1-3; 7 bases align to TRBD1. From germline, CDR1 is MGHDK and CDR2 SYGVNS. The ends lost 4 bases at V and 0 bases at J; junction bases unmatched: 6. This CDR3 region has 16 residues. For the CDR3, the DNA is TGTGCCAGCAGTGGACCGACAGGGCACTCTGGAAACACCATATATTTT. Protein: CASSGPTGHSGNTIYF.

The rearrangement uses TRBV7-2 and TRBJ2-1; possible D gene TRBD2, 6 bases. Germline V gene lookup returns CDR1 SGHTA and CDR2 FQGNSA. V lost 1 base and J 4 bases, leaving 20 bases between the germline ends. The CDR3 runs to 18 residues. CDR3 residues: CASSLVSLPGVNYNEQFF. The CDR3 nucleotides are TGTGCCAGCAGCTTAGTGTCTCTTCCGGGGGTGAATTACAATGAGCAGTTCTTC. Filled out from reference TRBV7-2 and TRBJ2-1, the complete variable domain reads GAGVSQSPSNKVTEKGKDVELRCDPISGHTALYWYRQSLGQGLEFLIYFQGNSAPDKSGLPSDRFSAERTGGSVSTLTIQRTQQEDSAVYLCASSLVSLPGVNYNEQFFGPGTRLTVL.

This rearrangement joins TRBV5-4 to TRBJ2-5, with unresolved D. The V and J ends lost 3 bases and 3 bases respectively, with 9 bases between them. The CDR3 contains 13 residues. Germline CDR1 reads SGHNT; CDR2 reads YYREEE (reference sequence). For the CDR3, the DNA is TGTGCCAGCAGCTCCAACAACGAAGAGACCCAGTACTTC. Amino acid sequence: CASSSNNEETQYF.

The V call is TRBV7-9, the J call TRBJ2-2; no clear D gene. The CDR3 extends over 12 amino acids. Looked up from germline, CDR1 is SEHNR and CDR2 is FQNEAQ (reference sequence). Trimming took off 4 bases at V and 6 bases at J, with 6 bases between the two ends. The CDR3 region is CASSSPPGELFF. The CDR3 region has the DNA TGTGCCAGCAGCTCCCCCCCCGGGGAGCTGTTTTTT. Combining the CDR3 with reference TRBV7-9 and TRBJ2-2 gives the whole variable domain DTGVSQNPRHKITKRGQNVTFRCDPISEHNRLYWYRQTLGQGPEFLTYFQNEAQLEKSRLLSDRFSAERPKGSFSTLEIQRTEQGDSAMYLCASSSPPGELFFGEGSRLTVL.

The chain carries TRBV28 and TRBJ1-2; no clear D gene. V gave up 3 bases and J gave up 3 bases, with 11 bases separating them. Germline loops: CDR1 MDHEN, CDR2 SYDVKM. The CDR3 contains 14 residues. CDR3 loop: CASSFSGTYYGYTF. The CDR3 DNA reads as TGTGCCAGCAGTTTTTCGGGCACGTACTATGGCTACACCTTC.

In regard to this clone: Other nucleotide sequences from this sample produce the same CDR3. V is TRBV28 and J is TRBJ2-7; maybe TRBD1 (6 bases). V shed 6 bases and J shed 2 bases, with 8 bases lying between them. The CDR3 covers 12 residues. The V gene's germline CDR1 is MDHEN and CDR2 SYDVKM. CDR3 sequence reads: CASSTGTYEQYF. CDR3 DNA: TGTGCCAGCAGCACAGGGACCTACGAGCAGTACTTC.

The V call is TRBV2, the J call TRBJ2-7; D ambiguous. Between the trimmed V and J ends, which lost 7 bases and 3 bases, there was a span of 7 bases. The CDR3 is 11 residues long. Germline V CDR1 and CDR2: SNHLY, FYNNEI. The CDR3 here is CASTRLYEQYF. CDR3 DNA: TGTGCCAGCACAAGGCTCTACGAGCAGTACTTC.

This chain joins TRBV27 and TRBJ2-1, with 13 bases fitting TRBD2. The CDR3 sequence is 17 residues long. V shed 2 bases, J shed 10 bases, and the junction held 11 bases outside the gene matches. Germline CDR1 and CDR2: MNHEY and SMNVEV (reference sequence). In nucleotides, the CDR3 is TGTGCCAGCAGTTTAAACAACCCGGGACTAGCGGGAATGGAGCAGTTCTTC. Translation: CASSLNNPGLAGMEQFF.

J is TRBJ1-4 and V is TRBV5-5, with 7 bases fitting TRBD1. Germline V CDR1 and CDR2: SGHKS, YYEKEE (reference sequence). CDR3 size: 15 residues. V dropped 4 bases and J dropped 5; count of bases not matched to a gene: 8. CDR3 nucleotide sequence: TGTGCCAGCAGCCAACATCCGGGACAGAATGAAAAACTGTTTTTT. Translated: CASSQHPGQNEKLFF.

The chain employs TRBV10-3 and TRBJ2-1; D uncertain. Trimming took 8 bases from V and 0 from J, leaving 14 bases between them. Germline V CDR1 and CDR2: ENHRY, SYGVKD. The CDR3 extends over 15 amino acids. CDR3 loop: CAIQKEGFSYNEQFF. The CDR3 bases are TGTGCCATCCAAAAGGAAGGATTCTCCTACAATGAGCAGTTCTTC.

The chain employs TRBV13 and TRBJ2-2; 8 bases align to TRBD1. This CDR3 region has 14 residues. Germline values: CDR1 PRHDT, CDR2 FYEKMQ (reference sequence). V lost 8 bases and J lost 4; bases outside the gene matches: 6. As DNA, the CDR3 is TGTGCCAGCTCGGACAGGGCTTTCACCGGGGAGCTGTTTTTT. Its protein is CASSDRAFTGELFF.

The gene calls are TRBV19 and TRBJ2-7; D is unclear. The CDR3 has 14 residues. V shed 5 bases and J shed 2 bases, with 13 bases lying between them. The germline CDR1 and CDR2 sequences are LNHDA and SQIVND (reference sequence). CDR3 sequence: CASSAGNGPYEQYF. The DNA of the CDR3 is TGTGCCAGTAGTGCAGGCAACGGCCCCTACGAGCAGTACTTC.

This clone was picked up one time. The chain carries TRBV2 and TRBJ1-1; perhaps TRBD1 as D (5 bases). The CDR3 loop spans 14 amino acids. Trimming took 10 bases from V and 1 from J, leaving 16 bases between them. From germline, CDR1 is SNHLY and CDR2 FYNNEI. Here the CDR3 reads CANTGLRGNTEAFF. The CDR3 DNA reads as TGTGCCAACACGGGACTGCGGGGGAACACTGAAGCTTTCTTT.

The V gene is TRBV7-3, the J gene TRBJ2-5; 8 nucleotides line up with TRBD2. Germline assignment: CDR1 SGHTA and CDR2 FQGTGA. The junction had 10 bases not matched to a gene; V was cut back by 6 bases and J by 4 bases. The CDR3 spans 15 residues. For the CDR3, the DNA is TGTGCCAGCAGGCAGGGGCTAGCGGGCCCAGAGACCCAGTACTTC. Amino acids: CASRQGLAGPETQYF.

This rearrangement joins TRBV5-5 to TRBJ2-1; D remains ambiguous. Trimming removed 4 bases at V and 14 bases at J, with 16 bases between. The germline gives CDR1 SGHKS, CDR2 YYEKEE (reference sequence). The CDR3 extends over 12 amino acids. This chain's CDR3 is CASSQDGVVKFF. DNA of the CDR3: TGTGCCAGCAGCCAAGACGGAGTGGTGAAGTTCTTC.

The gene calls are TRBV7-2 and TRBJ2-2; a possible D gene is TRBD2 (6 bases). V lost 1 base, J lost 1 base, and 7 bases lay in between. Germline CDR1 reads SGHTA; CDR2 reads FQGNSA. The length of the CDR3 is 15 residues. The CDR3 region is CASSLVGGNTGELFF. The CDR3 nucleotides read TGTGCCAGCAGCTTAGTCGGGGGGAACACCGGGGAGCTGTTTTTT.

The rearrangement uses TRBV7-6 and TRBJ2-1; 8 positions match TRBD1. Germline CDR1 SGHVS, CDR2 FNYEAQ. This CDR3 region has 14 residues. The J segment lost 8 bases and the V segment lost 4 bases, leaving 7 bases of the junction unmatched. CDR3 sequence reads: CASSYADRADEQFF. DNA for the CDR3: TGTGCCAGCAGCTACGCGGACAGGGCCGATGAGCAGTTCTTC.

Worth noting for this clone: In the same sample, other DNA sequences code for this CDR3. The rearrangement joins TRBV7-9 to TRBJ2-7; 7 nucleotides match TRBD2. Germline CDR1 SEHNR, CDR2 FQNEAQ (reference sequence). This CDR3 has 13 amino acids. The trim removed 5 bases at V and 1 base at J, leaving 2 bases unmatched. The CDR3: CASSRGLSYEQYF. The DNA of the CDR3 is TGTGCCAGCAGCAGGGGACTATCCTACGAGCAGTACTTC. Full variable domain (remainder filled in from reference TRBV7-9 and TRBJ2-7): DTGVSQNPRHKITKRGQNVTFRCDPISEHNRLYWYRQTLGQGPEFLTYFQNEAQLEKSRLLSDRFSAERPKGSFSTLEIQRTEQGDSAMYLCASSRGLSYEQYFGPGTRLTVT.

J is TRBJ1-2 and V is TRBV7-6, with a possible D match to TRBD1 (6 bases). V lost 7 bases to trimming and J lost 4 bases, with 22 bases between them. The CDR3 loop spans 16 amino acids. Germline V gene sequence: CDR1 SGHVS, CDR2 FNYEAQ. Here the CDR3 DNA reads TGTGCCAGCATCCCAGAGGGACACAGCGGAGGCTATGGCTACACCTTC. It codes for CASIPEGHSGGYGYTF.